These 22 T cell receptor beta chains originate from one sample sequenced in a study of T cells in Graves' hyperthyroidism and ophthalmopathy. Authors of the study amplified TCR beta CDR3 regions from RNA transcripts. In the first-round RT-PCR of the TCR CDR3, the HTBI primer set was used. In TCRdb, the multiplex PCR reads were re-called with MiXCR into one record per CDR3 protein. The sample has 550,000 to 650,000 distinct CDR3 sequences, 14% seen once; the top ten hold 11% to 15%. Sequencing was done on a sample of blood. The source is a woman aged 40 to 49 with Graves' hyperthyroidism.

CDR3: CASSLEAGLEAFF. CDR3 nucleotides: TGTGCCAGCAGCTTAGAGGCGGGGCTTGAAGCTTTCTTT. The genes are TRBV7-9 and TRBJ1-1; D might be TRBD1 (5 bases). In germline, CDR1 is SEHNR, CDR2 FQNEAQ (reference sequence). The CDR3 loop spans 13 amino acids. V dropped 1 base and J dropped 7 bases, with 10 bases sitting between them.

This clonotype showed up many times. The CDR3, as DNA: TGTGCCAGCAGTGATGGTGGGTTTTCTTCACCCCTCCACTTT. Amino acid sequence: CASSDGGFSSPLHF. The J gene is TRBJ1-6, the V gene TRBV2; D is unresolved. Germline CDR1 is SNHLY and CDR2 is FYNNEI. The V end was cut by 3 bases, the J end by 9 bases, with 12 bases between. This CDR3 comprises 14 residues.

This clonotype was seen ten or more times. The chain uses TRBV3-1 and TRBJ2-1; maybe TRBD1 (5 bases). The germline V gene encodes CDR1 LGHDT and CDR2 YNNKEL (reference sequence). The CDR3 is made up of 16 amino acids. V gave up 0 bases and J gave up 0 bases, with 9 bases separating them. As DNA, the CDR3 is TGTGCCAGCAGCCAAGATCAGGGTAGCTCCTACAATGAGCAGTTCTTC. It yields the protein CASSQDQGSSYNEQFF.

This chain connects TRBV27 to TRBJ1-6; TRBD1 matches 10 bases. CDR3 length: 16 amino acids. Germline CDR1 and CDR2: MNHEY and SMNVEV (reference sequence). V shed 2 bases and J 10 bases; nucleotides not matched to a gene: 8. The CDR3 region is CASSLGRDRGYSPLHF. CDR3 coding DNA: TGTGCCAGCAGTTTAGGCCGGGACAGGGGTTACTCACCCCTCCACTTT.

This clonotype was observed at least ten times. This chain connects TRBV18 to TRBJ2-7; 11 bases map to TRBD1. Losses at the gene ends were 4 bases for V and 5 bases for J; bases not matched to a gene: 10. Germline V gives CDR1 KGHSH, CDR2 LQKENI. The CDR3 has 16 amino acids. CDR3 in amino acids: CASSQSGTGGSHEQYF. The CDR3 DNA reads TGTGCCAGCTCACAAAGTGGGACAGGGGGGTCCCACGAGCAGTACTTC.

This clonotype appeared a few times. The chain recombines TRBV20-1 with TRBJ1-4; possibly TRBD1 for D (5 bases). The CDR3 totals 17 residues. The V and J ends lost 3 bases and 3 bases respectively, with 20 bases between them. CDR1 DFQATT and CDR2 SNEGSKA come from the germline V gene (reference sequence). The CDR3 coding sequence is TGCAGTGCTAGGGGGGGTATGGGCCTCCTTGCTAATGAAAAACTGTTTTTT. It is translated as CSARGGMGLLANEKLFF.

This clonotype was seen ten or more times. The gene calls are TRBV30 and TRBJ2-1, with TRBD1 matching 8 bases. V lost 4 bases, J lost 6 bases, and 8 bases stayed unmatched. Germline V gives CDR1 GTSNPN, CDR2 SVGIG (reference sequence). There are 14 residues in the CDR3. The CDR3 loop is CAWMARTGFNEQFF. CDR3 nucleotide sequence: TGTGCCTGGATGGCCAGGACAGGGTTCAATGAGCAGTTCTTC.

This clonotype was seen ten or more times. The chain carries TRBV28 and TRBJ2-5; 8 nucleotides line up with TRBD1. Trimming took 6 bases from V and 5 from J; bases not matched to a gene: 11. This CDR3 comprises 15 residues. From germline, CDR1 is MDHEN and CDR2 SYDVKM. The CDR3 sequence is CASRPLDRVTETQYF. DNA for the CDR3: TGTGCCAGCAGGCCGTTGGACAGGGTGACGGAGACCCAGTACTTC.

This clonotype was counted at least ten times. The rearrangement joins TRBV27 to TRBJ2-2; 7 bases match TRBD1. Germline V lookup: CDR1 MNHEY, CDR2 SMNVEV (reference sequence). The CDR3 has 17 residues. V gave up 4 bases and J gave up 1 base; unmatched junction bases: 9. CDR3 sequence: CASSSYTGTVNTGELFF. CDR3 DNA sequence: TGTGCCAGCAGTTCGTACACCGGGACAGTGAACACCGGGGAGCTGTTTTTT.

This clonotype was picked up a small number of times. V and J are TRBV19 and TRBJ1-2, with TRBD1 as a possible D gene (6 bases). V lost 5 bases to trimming and J lost 4 bases, with 23 bases between them. Germline CDR1 is LNHDA and CDR2 is SQIVND (reference sequence). CDR3 length: 17 residues. The CDR3 is CASSPRDKTLRSYGYTF. In DNA, the CDR3 is TGTGCCAGTAGTCCCCGGGACAAGACCCTAAGAAGCTATGGCTACACCTTC.

This clonotype was observed at least ten times. The V gene is TRBV3-1, the J gene TRBJ2-3; D is undetermined. Trimming removed 1 base from V and 0 bases from J, with 8 bases in between. Germline V CDR1 and CDR2: LGHDT, YNNKEL (reference sequence). The length of the CDR3 is 15 residues. CDR3 coding DNA: TGTGCCAGCAGCCAAGCCTCTTCTAGCACAGATACGCAGTATTTT. Encoded protein: CASSQASSSTDTQYF.

The J gene is TRBJ2-1, the V gene TRBV5-6; TRBD2 might be the D (6 bases). CDR1 is SGHDT, CDR2 YYEEEE, per germline. With 0 bases removed from V and 3 bases from J, the gap between germline ends came to 10 bases. The CDR3 contains 15 residues. The CDR3 DNA sequence: TGTGCCAGCAGCTTGGCGCGGGGACTCTACAATGAGCAGTTCTTC. This encodes CASSLARGLYNEQFF. Filled out from reference TRBV5-6 and TRBJ2-1, the complete variable domain reads DAGVTQSPTHLIKTRGQQVTLRCSPKSGHDTVSWYQQALGQGPQFIFQYYEEEERQRGNFPDRFSGHQFPNYSSELNVNALLLGDSALYLCASSLARGLYNEQFFGPGTRLTVL.

The V and J genes are TRBV18 and TRBJ2-5, with a possible D match to TRBD2 (6 bases). The CDR3 runs to 18 residues. Trimming removed 2 bases from V and 5 bases from J, with 24 bases in between. Germline V lookup: CDR1 KGHSH, CDR2 LQKENI. CDR3 protein: CASSPNLISGTLGETQYF. The CDR3 DNA reads TGTGCCAGCTCACCAAATCTGATTAGCGGAACCCTTGGGGAGACCCAGTACTTC.

This clonotype came up many times. The chain is built from TRBV10-2 and TRBJ1-2; tentatively, D is TRBD1 (5 bases). The V end was cut by 2 bases, the J end by 7 bases, with 20 bases between. The CDR3 has 16 amino acids. Per the germline V gene, CDR1 is WSHSY and CDR2 is SAAADI. The CDR3 DNA reads TGCGCCAGCAGTGAGGAAAGTCCGGGACCAAGAGGTGGCTACACCTTC. Its protein product is CASSEESPGPRGGYTF.

This chain's CDR3 is CASSLIDSDTQYF. CDR3 nucleotides: TGCGCCAGCAGTCTCATCGACTCAGATACGCAGTATTTT. This chain uses TRBV10-2 with TRBJ2-3; D not resolved. Per the germline V gene, CDR1 is WSHSY and CDR2 is SAAADI. Trimming removed 5 bases from V and 4 bases from J, with 10 bases in between. The CDR3 extends over 13 amino acids.

This clonotype was observed at least ten times. J is TRBJ2-7 and V is TRBV2; TRBD2 is a possible D gene (5 bases). CDR1 and CDR2 from the germline V gene are SNHLY and FYNNEI. Trimming removed 3 bases from V and 0 bases from J, with 12 bases in between. The CDR3 is 15 residues long. The CDR3 loop reads CASSDLRAPSYEQYF. The DNA for the CDR3 is TGTGCCAGCAGTGACTTGCGGGCCCCCTCCTACGAGCAGTACTTC.

This clonotype was seen repeatedly, ten times or more. The chain carries TRBV12-3 or TRBV12-4 and TRBJ1-1; D unresolved. Trimming shortened V by 2 bases and J by 2 bases, and 9 bases separated the two germline ends. CDR3 length: 14 residues. The CDR3 nucleotides read TGTGCCAGCAGTTTAAAGCCACTAAACACTGAAGCTTTCTTT. Amino acids: CASSLKPLNTEAFF.

This clonotype occurred many times. The chain carries TRBV28 and TRBJ2-7, with D unclear. V was clipped by 4 bases and J by 3 bases, with 13 bases between them. Germline lookup yields CDR1 MDHEN and CDR2 SYDVKM. The CDR3 has 14 residues. The DNA for the CDR3 is TGTGCCAGCAGTTCCCCTTCAAGGTTCTACGAGCAGTACTTC. As protein: CASSSPSRFYEQYF.

This clonotype has ten or more counts. V and J are TRBV5-1 and TRBJ1-1; D might be TRBD1 (5 bases). With 4 bases removed from V and 0 bases from J, the gap between germline ends came to 13 bases. The germline V gene encodes CDR1 SGHRS and CDR2 YFSETQ. The length of the CDR3 is 15 residues. The CDR3 here is CASSNRQIMNTEAFF. The DNA of the CDR3 is TGCGCCAGCAGCAACCGACAGATCATGAACACTGAAGCTTTCTTT. Full variable domain (rest looked up from reference TRBV5-1 and TRBJ1-1): KAGVTQTPRYLIKTRGQQVTLSCSPISGHRSVSWYQQTPGQGLQFLFEYFSETQRNKGNFPGRFSGRQFSNSRSEMNVSTLELGDSALYLCASSNRQIMNTEAFFGQGTRLTVV.

This clonotype was observed many times. The chain carries TRBV12-3 or TRBV12-4 and TRBJ2-2, with 8 positions matching TRBD1. J gave up 1 base and V 6 bases, and 7 bases lay outside the gene matches. The CDR3 runs to 16 residues. The CDR3, as DNA: TGTGCCAGCAGGCCTCCGGGACAGGTGAACACCGGGGAGCTGTTTTTT. Translating it yields CASRPPGQVNTGELFF.

This clonotype has at least ten counts. The gene calls are TRBV27 and TRBJ2-7, with TRBD1 identical over 9 bases. Trimming took 4 bases from V and 2 from J; bases not matched to a gene: 9. Germline V lookup: CDR1 MNHEY, CDR2 SMNVEV (reference sequence). This CDR3 is built from 16 residues. The CDR3 nucleotides read TGTGCCAGCAGTTCCAGAACCGGGACAGGGCCCTACGAGCAGTACTTC. It yields the protein CASSSRTGTGPYEQYF.

This clonotype appeared many times. The chain is built from TRBV12-3 or TRBV12-4 and TRBJ2-7; perhaps TRBD2 as D (6 bases). The CDR3 is 15 amino acids. V lost 5 bases and J lost 2, with 16 bases in between. CDR3: CASSLGLGGAYEQYF. The CDR3 nucleotides are TGTGCCAGCAGTCTGGGTTTGGGGGGAGCCTACGAGCAGTACTTC.